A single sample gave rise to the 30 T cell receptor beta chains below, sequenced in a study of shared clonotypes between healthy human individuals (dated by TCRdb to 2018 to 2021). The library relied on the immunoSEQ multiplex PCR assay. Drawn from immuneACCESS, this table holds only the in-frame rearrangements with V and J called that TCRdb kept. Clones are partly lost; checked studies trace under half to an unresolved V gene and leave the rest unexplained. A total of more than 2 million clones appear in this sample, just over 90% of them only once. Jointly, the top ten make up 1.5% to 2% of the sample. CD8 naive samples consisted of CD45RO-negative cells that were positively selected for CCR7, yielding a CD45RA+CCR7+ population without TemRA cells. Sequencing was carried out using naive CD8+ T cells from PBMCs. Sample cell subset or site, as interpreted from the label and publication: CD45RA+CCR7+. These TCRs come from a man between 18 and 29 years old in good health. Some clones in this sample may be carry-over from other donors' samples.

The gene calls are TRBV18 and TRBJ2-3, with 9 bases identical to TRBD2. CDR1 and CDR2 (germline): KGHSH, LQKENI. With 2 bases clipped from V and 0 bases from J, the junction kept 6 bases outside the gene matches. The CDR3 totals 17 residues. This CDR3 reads CASSPIFTSGSTDTQYF. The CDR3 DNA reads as TGTGCCAGCTCACCAATATTTACTAGCGGGAGCACAGATACGCAGTATTTT.

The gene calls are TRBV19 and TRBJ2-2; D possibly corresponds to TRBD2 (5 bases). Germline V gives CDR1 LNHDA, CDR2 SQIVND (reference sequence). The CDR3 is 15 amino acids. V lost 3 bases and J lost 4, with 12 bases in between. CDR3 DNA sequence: TGTGCCAGTAGTATCGGGGTGGTGGGCACCGGGGAGCTGTTTTTT. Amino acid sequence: CASSIGVVGTGELFF.

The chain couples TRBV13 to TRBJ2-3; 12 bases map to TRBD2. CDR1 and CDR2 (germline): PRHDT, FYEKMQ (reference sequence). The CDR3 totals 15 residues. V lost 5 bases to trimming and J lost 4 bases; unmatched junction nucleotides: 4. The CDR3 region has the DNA TGTGCCAGCAGCCCCCCTAGCGGGAGGGCAGATACGCAGTATTTT. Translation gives CASSPPSGRADTQYF.

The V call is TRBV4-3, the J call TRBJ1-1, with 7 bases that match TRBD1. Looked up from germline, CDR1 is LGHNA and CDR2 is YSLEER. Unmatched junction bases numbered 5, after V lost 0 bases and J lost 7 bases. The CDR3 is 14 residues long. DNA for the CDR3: TGCGCCAGCAGCCAAGAAGCGAGGGACAGTGAAGCTTTCTTT. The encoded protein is CASSQEARDSEAFF.

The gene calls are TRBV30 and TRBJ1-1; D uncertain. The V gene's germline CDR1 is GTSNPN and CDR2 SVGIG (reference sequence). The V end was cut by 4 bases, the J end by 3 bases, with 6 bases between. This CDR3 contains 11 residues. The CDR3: CAWTSYTEAFF. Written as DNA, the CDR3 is TGTGCCTGGACGTCCTACACTGAAGCTTTCTTT. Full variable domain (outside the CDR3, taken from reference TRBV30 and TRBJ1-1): SQTIHQWPATLVQPVGSPLSLECTVEGTSNPNLYWYRQAAGRGLQLLFYSVGIGQISSEVPQNLSASRPQDRQFILSSKKLLLSDSGFYLCAWTSYTEAFFGQGTRLTVV.

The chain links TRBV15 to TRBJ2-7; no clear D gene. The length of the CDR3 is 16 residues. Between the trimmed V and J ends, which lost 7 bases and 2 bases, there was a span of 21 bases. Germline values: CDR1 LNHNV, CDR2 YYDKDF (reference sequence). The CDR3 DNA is TGTGCCACCACTCCTGACGCGCCACATATTGCCTACGAGCAGTACTTC. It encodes CATTPDAPHIAYEQYF.

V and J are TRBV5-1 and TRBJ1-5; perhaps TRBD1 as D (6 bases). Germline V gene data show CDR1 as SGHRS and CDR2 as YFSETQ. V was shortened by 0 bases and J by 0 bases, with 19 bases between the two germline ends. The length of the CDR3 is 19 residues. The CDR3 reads CASSLGPYGAGDSNQPQHF. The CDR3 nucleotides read TGCGCCAGCAGCTTGGGGCCCTACGGTGCAGGGGATAGCAATCAGCCCCAGCATTTT.

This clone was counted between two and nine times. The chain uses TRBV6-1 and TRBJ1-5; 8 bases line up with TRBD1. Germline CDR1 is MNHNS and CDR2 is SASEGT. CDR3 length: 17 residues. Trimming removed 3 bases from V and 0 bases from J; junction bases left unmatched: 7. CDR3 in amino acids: CASSDRGPTYSNQPQHF. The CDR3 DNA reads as TGTGCCAGCAGTGACAGGGGGCCCACCTATAGCAATCAGCCCCAGCATTTT.

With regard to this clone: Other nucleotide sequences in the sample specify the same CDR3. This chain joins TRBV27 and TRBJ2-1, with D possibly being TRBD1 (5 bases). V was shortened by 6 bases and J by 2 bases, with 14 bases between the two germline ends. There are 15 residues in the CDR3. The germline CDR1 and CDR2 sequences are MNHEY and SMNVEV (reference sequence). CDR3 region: CASSLDRKPYNEQFF. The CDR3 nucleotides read TGTGCCAGCAGCCTTGACAGAAAACCCTACAATGAGCAGTTCTTC.

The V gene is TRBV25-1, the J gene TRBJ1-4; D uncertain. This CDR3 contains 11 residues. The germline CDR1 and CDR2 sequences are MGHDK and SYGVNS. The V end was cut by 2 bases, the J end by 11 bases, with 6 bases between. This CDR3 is CASSEGPKLFF. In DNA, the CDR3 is TGTGCCAGCAGTGAAGGTCCGAAACTGTTTTTT.

The CDR3 nucleotides read TGTGCCAGTAGTGCGAGGGGGCAGGACGAGCAGTACTTC. This sequence encodes CASSARGQDEQYF. The J gene is TRBJ2-7, the V gene TRBV19, with 7 bases lining up with TRBD1. Germline CDR1 and CDR2: LNHDA and SQIVND (reference sequence). This CDR3 has 13 residues. After removal of 5 bases from V and 5 bases from J, the junction contained 6 bases not matched to a gene.

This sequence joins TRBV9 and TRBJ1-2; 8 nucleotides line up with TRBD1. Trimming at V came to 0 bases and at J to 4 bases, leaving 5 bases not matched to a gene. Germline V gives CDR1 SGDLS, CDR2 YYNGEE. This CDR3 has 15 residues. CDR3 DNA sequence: TGTGCCAGCAGCGTAGGGGGACAGGTTCGCTATGGCTACACCTTC. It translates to CASSVGGQVRYGYTF.

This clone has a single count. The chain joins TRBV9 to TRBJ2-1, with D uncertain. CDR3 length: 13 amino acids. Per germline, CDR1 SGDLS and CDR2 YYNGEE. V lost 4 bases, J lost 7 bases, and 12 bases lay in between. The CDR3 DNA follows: TGTGCCAGCAGCCCCCCGGCGCGGAATGAGCAGTTCTTC. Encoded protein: CASSPPARNEQFF.

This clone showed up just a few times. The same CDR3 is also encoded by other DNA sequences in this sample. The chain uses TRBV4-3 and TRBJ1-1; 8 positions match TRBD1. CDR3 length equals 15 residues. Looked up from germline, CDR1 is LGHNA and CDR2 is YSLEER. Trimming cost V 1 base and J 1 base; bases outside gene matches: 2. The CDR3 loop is CASSQGTGKNTEAFF. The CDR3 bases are TGCGCCAGCAGCCAAGGGACAGGGAAGAACACTGAAGCTTTCTTT.

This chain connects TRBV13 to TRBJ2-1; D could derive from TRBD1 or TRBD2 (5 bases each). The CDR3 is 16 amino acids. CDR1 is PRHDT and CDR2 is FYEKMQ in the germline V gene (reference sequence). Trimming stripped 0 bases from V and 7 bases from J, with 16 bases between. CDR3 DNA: TGTGCCAGCAGCTTAGGATGGGGACCTCTCGAAAATGAGCAGTTCTTC. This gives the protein CASSLGWGPLENEQFF.

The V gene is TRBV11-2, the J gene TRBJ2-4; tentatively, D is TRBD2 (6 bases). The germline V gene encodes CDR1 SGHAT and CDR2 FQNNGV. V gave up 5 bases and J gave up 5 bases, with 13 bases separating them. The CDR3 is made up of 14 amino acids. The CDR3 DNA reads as TGTGCCAGCAGCCCCCGGGACTTAGAAAACATTCAGTACTTC. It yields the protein CASSPRDLENIQYF.

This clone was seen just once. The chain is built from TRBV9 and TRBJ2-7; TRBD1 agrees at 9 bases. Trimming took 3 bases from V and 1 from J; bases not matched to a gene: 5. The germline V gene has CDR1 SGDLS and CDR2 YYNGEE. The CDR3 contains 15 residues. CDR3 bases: TGTGCCAGCAGCGCCCGGACAGGGGTGTCCTACGAGCAGTACTTC. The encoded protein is CASSARTGVSYEQYF.

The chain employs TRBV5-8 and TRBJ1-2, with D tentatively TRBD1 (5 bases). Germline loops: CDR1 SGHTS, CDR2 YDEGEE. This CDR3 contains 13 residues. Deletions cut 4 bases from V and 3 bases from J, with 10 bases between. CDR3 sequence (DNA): TGTGCCAGCAGCCCTCGGGGGTACTATGGCTACACCTTC. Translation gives CASSPRGYYGYTF.

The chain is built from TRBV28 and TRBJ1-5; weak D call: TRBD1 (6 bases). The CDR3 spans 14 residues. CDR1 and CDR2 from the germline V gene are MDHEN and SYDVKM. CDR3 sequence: CAIRTGGSNQPQHF. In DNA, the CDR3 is TGTGCAATAAGGACGGGGGGCTCGAATCAGCCCCAGCATTTT.

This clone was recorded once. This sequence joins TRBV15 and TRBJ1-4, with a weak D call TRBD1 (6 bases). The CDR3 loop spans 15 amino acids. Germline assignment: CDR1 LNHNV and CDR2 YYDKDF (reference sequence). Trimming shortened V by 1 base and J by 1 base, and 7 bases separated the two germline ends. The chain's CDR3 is CATSRGRGTNEKLFF. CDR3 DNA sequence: TGTGCCACCAGCAGAGGCAGGGGAACTAATGAAAAACTGTTTTTT.

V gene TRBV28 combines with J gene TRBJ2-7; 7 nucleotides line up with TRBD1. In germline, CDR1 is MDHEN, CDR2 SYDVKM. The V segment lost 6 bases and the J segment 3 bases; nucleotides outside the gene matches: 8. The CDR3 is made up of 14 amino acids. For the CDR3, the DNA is TGTGCCAGCAGGGGGGACAGCCAAGACTACGAGCAGTACTTC. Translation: CASRGDSQDYEQYF.

CDR3 nucleotide sequence: TGCGCCAGCAGCTTATGGGGATTACGATCTGGAAACACCATATATTTT. This encodes CASSLWGLRSGNTIYF. The chain uses TRBV5-1 and TRBJ1-3; D unclear. The germline V gene encodes CDR1 SGHRS and CDR2 YFSETQ. This CDR3 contains 16 residues. Deletions cut 2 bases from V and 1 base from J, with 13 bases between.

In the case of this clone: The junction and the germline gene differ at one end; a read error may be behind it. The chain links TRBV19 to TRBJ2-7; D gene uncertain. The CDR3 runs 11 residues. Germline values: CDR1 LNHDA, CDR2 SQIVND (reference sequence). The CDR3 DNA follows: TGTGCCAGCAGTATAGAGGACGAGCAGTACTTC. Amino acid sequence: CASSIEDEQYF.

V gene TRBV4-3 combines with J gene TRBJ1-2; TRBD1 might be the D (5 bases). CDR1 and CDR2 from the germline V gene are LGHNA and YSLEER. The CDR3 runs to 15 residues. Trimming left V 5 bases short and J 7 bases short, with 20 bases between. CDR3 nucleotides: TGCGCCAGCAGCTTCCTGGAGGGGTCCCTTCGTGGCTACACCTTC. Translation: CASSFLEGSLRGYTF.

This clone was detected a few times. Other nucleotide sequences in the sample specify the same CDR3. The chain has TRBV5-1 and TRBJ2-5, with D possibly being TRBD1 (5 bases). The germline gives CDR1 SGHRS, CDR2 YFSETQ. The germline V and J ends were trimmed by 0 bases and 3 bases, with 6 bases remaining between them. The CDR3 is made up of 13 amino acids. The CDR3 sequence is CASSLVREETQYF. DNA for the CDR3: TGCGCCAGCAGCTTGGTCAGGGAAGAGACCCAGTACTTC.

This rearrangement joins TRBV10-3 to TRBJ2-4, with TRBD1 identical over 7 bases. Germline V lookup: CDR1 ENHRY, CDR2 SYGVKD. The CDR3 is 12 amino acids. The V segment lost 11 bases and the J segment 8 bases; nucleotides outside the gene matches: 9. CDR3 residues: CAPPRDSYIQYF. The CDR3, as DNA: TGTGCCCCCCCTCGGGACAGTTACATTCAGTACTTC.

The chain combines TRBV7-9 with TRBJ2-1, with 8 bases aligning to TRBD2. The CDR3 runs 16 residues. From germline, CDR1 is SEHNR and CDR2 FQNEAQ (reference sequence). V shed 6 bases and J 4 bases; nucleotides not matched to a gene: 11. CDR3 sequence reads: CASSSSSGSRYNEQFF. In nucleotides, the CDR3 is TGTGCCAGCAGTTCATCCAGCGGGAGCAGGTACAATGAGCAGTTCTTC. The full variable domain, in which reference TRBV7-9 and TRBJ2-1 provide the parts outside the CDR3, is DTGVSQNPRHKITKRGQNVTFRCDPISEHNRLYWYRQTLGQGPEFLTYFQNEAQLEKSRLLSDRFSAERPKGSFSTLEIQRTEQGDSAMYLCASSSSSGSRYNEQFFGPGTRLTVL.

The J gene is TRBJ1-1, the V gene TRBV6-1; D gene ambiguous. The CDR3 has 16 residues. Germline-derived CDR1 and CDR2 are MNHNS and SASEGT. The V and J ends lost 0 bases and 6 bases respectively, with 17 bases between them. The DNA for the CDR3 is TGTGCCAGCAGTGAAGCGCTTCGGGAGGTTACGGCTGAAGCTTTCTTT. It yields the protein CASSEALREVTAEAFF.

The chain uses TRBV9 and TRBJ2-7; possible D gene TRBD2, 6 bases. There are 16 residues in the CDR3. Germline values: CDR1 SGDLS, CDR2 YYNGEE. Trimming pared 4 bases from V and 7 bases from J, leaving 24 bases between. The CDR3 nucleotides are TGTGCCAGCAGCCCTCCCCCAGACGGGATCCGGGGGGAGCAGTACTTC. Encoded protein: CASSPPPDGIRGEQYF. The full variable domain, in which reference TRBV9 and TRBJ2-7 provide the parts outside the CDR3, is DSGVTQTPKHLITATGQRVTLRCSPRSGDLSVYWYQQSLDQGLQFLIQYYNGEERAKGNILERFSAQQFPDLHSELNLSSLELGDSALYFCASSPPPDGIRGEQYFGPGTRLTVT.

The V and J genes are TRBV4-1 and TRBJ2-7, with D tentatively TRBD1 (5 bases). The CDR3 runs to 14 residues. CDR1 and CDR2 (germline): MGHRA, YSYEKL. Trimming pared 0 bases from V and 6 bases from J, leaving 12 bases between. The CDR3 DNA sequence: TGCGCCAGCAGCCAAGACATAAGGGGTAGCGAGCAGTACTTC. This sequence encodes CASSQDIRGSEQYF.